The present entry profiles one TCR beta chain with its context. Its antigen is not yet known. No per-base quality is available; no much larger clone lies one base away. These data belong to a study of control samples from healthy donors and cancer patients (dated by TCRdb to the early 2020s). Libraries came from the immunoSEQ multiplex PCR assay. In TCRdb, the immuneACCESS table is reduced to in-frame sequences with V and J assigned. These tables do not hold every clone; where another copy was compared, an unresolved V gene accounts for under half, and the others remain unexplained. Here the sample has under 30,000 clones; 85% occur a single time. Of the sample, 6.5% to 7% falls within the top ten clones. Sequencing used PBMCs. This receptor was identified in an older woman with head and neck cancer.

The encoded CDR3 is CASSASGGGNTIYF. The bases read TGTGCCAGCAGCGCATCCGGGGGGGGAAACACCATATATTTT. In this chain, TRBV9 is recombined with TRBJ1-3, with a tentative D gene TRBD1 over 5 matching bases. The germline V gene gives CDR1 as SGDLS and CDR2 as YYNGEE. Its CDR3 holds 14 amino acids, cysteine through phenylalanine. The retained sequence is limited to the CDR3, 42 bases, with the frame set at the first base. A distance of 11 bases separates the germline ends of V and J, which lose 3 bases and 4 bases respectively.